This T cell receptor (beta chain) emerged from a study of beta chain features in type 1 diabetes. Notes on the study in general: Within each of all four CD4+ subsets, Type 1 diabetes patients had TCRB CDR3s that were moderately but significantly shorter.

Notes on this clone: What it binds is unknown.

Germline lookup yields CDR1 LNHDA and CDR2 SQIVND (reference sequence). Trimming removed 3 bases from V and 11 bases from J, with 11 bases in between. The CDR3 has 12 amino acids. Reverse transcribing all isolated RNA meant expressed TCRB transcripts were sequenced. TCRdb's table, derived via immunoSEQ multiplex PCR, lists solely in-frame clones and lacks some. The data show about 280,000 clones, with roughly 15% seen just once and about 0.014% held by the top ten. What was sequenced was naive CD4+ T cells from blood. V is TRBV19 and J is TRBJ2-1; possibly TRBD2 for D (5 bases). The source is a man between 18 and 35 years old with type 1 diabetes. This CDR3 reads CASSILSGKQFF. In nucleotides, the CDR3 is TGTGCCAGTAGTATCTTATCGGGAAAGCAGTTCTTC.